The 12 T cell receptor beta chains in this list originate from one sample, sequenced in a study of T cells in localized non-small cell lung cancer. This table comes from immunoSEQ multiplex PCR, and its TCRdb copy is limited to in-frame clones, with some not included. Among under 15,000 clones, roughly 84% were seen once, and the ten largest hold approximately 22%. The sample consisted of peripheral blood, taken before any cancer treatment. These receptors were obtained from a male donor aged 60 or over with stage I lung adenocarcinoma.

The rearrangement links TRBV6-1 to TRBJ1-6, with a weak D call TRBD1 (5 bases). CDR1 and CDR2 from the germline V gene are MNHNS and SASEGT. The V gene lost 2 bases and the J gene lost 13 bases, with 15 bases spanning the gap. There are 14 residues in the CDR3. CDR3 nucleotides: TGTGCCAGCAGTGAAACGGGCAGGGAACTTCCCCTCCACTTT. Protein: CASSETGRELPLHF.

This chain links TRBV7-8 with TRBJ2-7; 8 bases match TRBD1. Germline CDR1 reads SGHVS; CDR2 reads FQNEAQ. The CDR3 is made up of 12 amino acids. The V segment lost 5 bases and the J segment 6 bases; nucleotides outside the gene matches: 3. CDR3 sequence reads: CASSATGVEQYF. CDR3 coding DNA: TGTGCCAGCAGCGCGACAGGGGTCGAGCAGTACTTC. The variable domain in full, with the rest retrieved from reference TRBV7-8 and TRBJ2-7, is GAGVSQSPRYKVAKRGQDVALRCDPISGHVSLFWYQQALGQGPEFLTYFQNEAQLDKSGLPSDRFFAERPEGSVSTLKIQRTQQEDSAVYLCASSATGVEQYFGPGTRLTVT.

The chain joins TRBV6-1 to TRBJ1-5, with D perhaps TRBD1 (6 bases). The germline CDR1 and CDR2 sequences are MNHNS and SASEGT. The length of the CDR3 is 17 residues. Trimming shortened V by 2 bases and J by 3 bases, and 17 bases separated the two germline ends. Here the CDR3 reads CASSESVAGVDNQPQHF. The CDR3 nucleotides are TGTGCCAGCAGTGAATCGGTAGCAGGGGTAGACAATCAGCCCCAGCATTTT.

The CDR3, as DNA: TGTGCCAGCAGCCCAGGCGGACAGGGCAATCAGCCCCAGCATTTT. Protein: CASSPGGQGNQPQHF. The V call is TRBV7-2, the J call TRBJ1-5, with 7 bases aligning to TRBD1. The CDR3 runs to 15 residues. V was clipped by 5 bases and J by 2 bases; unmatched bases: 6. The germline V gene has CDR1 SGHTA and CDR2 FQGNSA.

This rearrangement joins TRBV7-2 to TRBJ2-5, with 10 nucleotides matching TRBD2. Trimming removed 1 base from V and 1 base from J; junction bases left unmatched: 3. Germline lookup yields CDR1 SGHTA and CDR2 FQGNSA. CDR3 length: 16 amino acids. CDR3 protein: CASSLGSGGVQETQYF. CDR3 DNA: TGTGCCAGCAGCTTAGGGAGCGGGGGGGTCCAAGAGACCCAGTACTTC. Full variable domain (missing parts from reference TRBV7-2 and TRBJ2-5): GAGVSQSPSNKVTEKGKDVELRCDPISGHTALYWYRQSLGQGLEFLIYFQGNSAPDKSGLPSDRFSAERTGGSVSTLTIQRTQQEDSAVYLCASSLGSGGVQETQYFGPGTRLLVL.

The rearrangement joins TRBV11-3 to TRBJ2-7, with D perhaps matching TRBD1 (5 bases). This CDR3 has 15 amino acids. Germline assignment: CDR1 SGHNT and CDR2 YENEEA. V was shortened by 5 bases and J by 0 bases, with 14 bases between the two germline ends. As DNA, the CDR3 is TGTGCCAGCAGCCCAGGGTCTACCAGCTCCTACGAGCAGTACTTC. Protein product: CASSPGSTSSYEQYF.

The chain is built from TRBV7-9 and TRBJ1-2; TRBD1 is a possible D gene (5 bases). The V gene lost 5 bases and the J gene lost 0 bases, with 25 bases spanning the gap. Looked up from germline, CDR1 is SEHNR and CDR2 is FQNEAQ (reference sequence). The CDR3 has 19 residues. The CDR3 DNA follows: TGTGCCAGCAGCACTAGCGACCGGGGCCGGAAGAGAACTAACTATGGCTACACCTTC. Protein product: CASSTSDRGRKRTNYGYTF.

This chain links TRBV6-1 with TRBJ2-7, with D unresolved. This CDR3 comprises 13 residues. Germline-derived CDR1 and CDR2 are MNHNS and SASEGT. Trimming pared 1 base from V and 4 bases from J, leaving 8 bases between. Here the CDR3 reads CASSEGFGYEQYF. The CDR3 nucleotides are TGTGCCAGCAGTGAAGGGTTCGGGTACGAGCAGTACTTC.

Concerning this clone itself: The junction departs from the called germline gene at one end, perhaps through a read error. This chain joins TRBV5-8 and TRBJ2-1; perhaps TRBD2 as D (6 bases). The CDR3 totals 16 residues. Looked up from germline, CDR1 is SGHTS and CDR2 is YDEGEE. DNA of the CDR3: TGTGCCAGCACCTTTAGCGGAACAAGCTCCTACTATGAGCAGTTCTTC. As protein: CASTFSGTSSYYEQFF.

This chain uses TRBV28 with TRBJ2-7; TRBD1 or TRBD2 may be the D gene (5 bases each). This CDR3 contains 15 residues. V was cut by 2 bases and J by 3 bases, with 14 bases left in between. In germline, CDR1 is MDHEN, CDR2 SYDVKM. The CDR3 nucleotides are TGTGCCAGCAGTTTAGATCCGGGACGCAACTACGAGCAGTACTTC. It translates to CASSLDPGRNYEQYF.

CDR3 residues: CASSLDDGGSYNSPLHF. CDR3 nucleotide sequence: TGTGCCAGCAGCTTAGACGACGGAGGCTCCTATAATTCACCCCTCCACTTT. This sequence joins TRBV11-1 and TRBJ1-6, with D unresolved. This CDR3 has 17 amino acids. V shed 1 base and J shed 0 bases, with 10 bases lying between them. CDR1 and CDR2 from the germline V gene are SGHAT and FQDESV (reference sequence).

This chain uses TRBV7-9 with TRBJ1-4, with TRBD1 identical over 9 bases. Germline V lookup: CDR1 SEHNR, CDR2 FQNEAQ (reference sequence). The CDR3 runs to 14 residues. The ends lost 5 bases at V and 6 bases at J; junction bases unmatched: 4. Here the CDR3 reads CASSPGQGYEKLFF. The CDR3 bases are TGTGCCAGCAGCCCGGGACAGGGTTATGAAAAACTGTTTTTT.